This note documents a single T cell receptor beta chain sequence. What antigen it recognizes has not been identified. No much larger clone exists at a distance of one base, and base qualities are not known. The collaborating institutions used their own protocols to collect whole blood in K2EDTA tubes. For TCRbeta analysis, collaborators shipped samples in one of three forms: frozen whole blood, isolated PBMCs, or DNA extracted from either of those sample types. The data derive from a study of blood T cell repertoires in COVID-19 (dated by TCRdb to about 2020). At the level of the whole study: Collaborator samples came from the United States, Italy and Spain and covered acute and convalescent phases of COVID-19. The material from the prospective study consisted of cDNA or gDNA derived from T cells, B-cell-depleted T cells, or PBMCs. HLA class I and class II types, where available, came from metadata supplied by the sample provider rather than from assay-based typing. The dataset comprised deeply sampled blood TCRbeta repertoires from subjects exposed to, actively infected with, or recovered from COVID-19. The repertoires were released in a freely available public database meant as a resource for research on the immune response to SARS-CoV-2. Sample metadata almost always included a de-identified subject ID, COVID-19 status, age in years and sex. Samples came from the ongoing ImmuneRACE study (first 160 participants) plus 1,254 subjects from 6 global collaborators. The paper's findings and limits, for the study overall: Clinical and demographic metadata were provided uncurated, with the amount varying by source and participant.

TCRbeta CDR3 regions were amplified from genomic DNA by means of the immunoSEQ Assay, a bias-controlled multiplex PCR. The study's own analysis went as follows. The number of nucleated cells in each sample was estimated from the amplification of reference gene primers within the assay. To quantify the absolute abundance of each unique TCRbeta CDR3 rearrangement, sequence reads were collapsed and filtered. Productive Simpson clonality was computed per sample as the square root of Simpson's diversity index over productive rearrangements. In TCRdb, the immuneACCESS table is reduced to in-frame sequences with V and J assigned. These tables do not hold every clone; where another copy was compared, an unresolved V gene accounts for under half, and the others remain unexplained. The D gene and trimming were derived from the DNA, and the V and J assignments and clone size from that table. Present in this sample are approximately 97,000 clones, 80% to 90% of which were seen just once. The ten largest make up just under 20% of the sample.

The CDR1 and CDR2 encoded by the germline V gene are SNHLY and FYNNEI. CDR3 length: 15 amino acids, cysteine to phenylalanine. The only DNA kept is the CDR3, 45 bases in frame from the first base. Clipping removes 6 bases from V and 1 base from J, with 6 as the unmatched junction base count. In this chain, TRBV2 is recombined with TRBJ2-5, with 9 bases in between that match TRBD1. This receptor was taken from a human donor in a cohort sampled during active COVID-19. The sequenced sample was peripheral blood. The encoded CDR3 is CASRTGQGLQETQYF. In nucleotide form, the sequence is TGTGCCAGCAGGACGGGACAGGGACTCCAAGAGACCCAGTACTTC.